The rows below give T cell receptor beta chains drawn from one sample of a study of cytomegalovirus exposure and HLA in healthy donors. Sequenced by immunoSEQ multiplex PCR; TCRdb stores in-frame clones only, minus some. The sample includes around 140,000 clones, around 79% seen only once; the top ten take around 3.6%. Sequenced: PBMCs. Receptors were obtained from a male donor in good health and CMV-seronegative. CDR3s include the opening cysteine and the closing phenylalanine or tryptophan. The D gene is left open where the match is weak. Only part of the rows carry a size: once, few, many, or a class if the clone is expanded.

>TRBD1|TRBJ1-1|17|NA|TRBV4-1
CASSQDRQQGAGTEAFF
TGCGCCAGCAGCCAAGATCGCCAACAGGGGGCGGGCACTGAAGCTTTCTTT
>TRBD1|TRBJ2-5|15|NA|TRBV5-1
CASSLASDRGETQYF
TGCGCCAGCAGCTTGGCCTCGGACAGGGGAGAGACCCAGTACTTC
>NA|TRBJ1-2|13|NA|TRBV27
CASSFGQRYGYTF
TGTGCCAGCAGTTTCGGACAGAGATATGGCTACACCTTC
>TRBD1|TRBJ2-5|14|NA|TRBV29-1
CSVELGTGGGTQYF
TGCAGCGTTGAACTCGGGACAGGGGGGGGGACCCAGTACTTC
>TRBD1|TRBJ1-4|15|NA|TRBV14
CASSQIQGAGEKLFF
TGTGCCAGCAGCCAAATACAGGGGGCAGGCGAAAAACTGTTTTTT
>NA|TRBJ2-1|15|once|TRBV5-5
CASSLEGGSYNEQFF
TGTGCCAGCAGCTTGGAAGGGGGTTCCTACAATGAGCAGTTCTTC
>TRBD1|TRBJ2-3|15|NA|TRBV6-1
CASSVQGDGTDTQYF
TGTGCCAGCAGTGTACAGGGGGATGGCACAGATACGCAGTATTTT
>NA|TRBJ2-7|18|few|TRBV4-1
CASSPGPSWTAGDYEQYF
TGCGCCAGCAGCCCAGGTCCAAGCTGGACAGCCGGGGACTACGAGCAGTACTTC
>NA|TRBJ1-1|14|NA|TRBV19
CASSPRAGLNEAFF
TGTGCCAGTAGTCCGCGCGCGGGGCTGAATGAAGCTTTCTTT
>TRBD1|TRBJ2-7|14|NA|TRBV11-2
CASSSGQGSNEQYF
TGTGCCAGCAGCTCGGGACAGGGAAGTAACGAGCAGTACTTC
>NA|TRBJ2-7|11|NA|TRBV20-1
CSARERYEQYF
TGCAGTGCTAGGGAGCGCTACGAGCAGTACTTC
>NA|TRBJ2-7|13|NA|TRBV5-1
CASSVRQSYEQYF
TGCGCCAGCAGCGTTCGACAGTCCTACGAGCAGTACTTC
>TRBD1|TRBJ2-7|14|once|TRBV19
CASSPGQGDYEQYF
TGTGCCAGTAGTCCAGGACAGGGGGACTACGAGCAGTACTTC
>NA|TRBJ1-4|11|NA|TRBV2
CASHIAEKLFF
TGTGCCAGCCACATCGCTGAAAAACTGTTTTTT
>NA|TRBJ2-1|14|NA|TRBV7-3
CASSFQDGNNEQFF
TGTGCCAGCAGCTTCCAGGATGGTAACAATGAGCAGTTCTTC
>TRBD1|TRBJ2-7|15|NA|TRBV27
CASSSPGTGAREQYF
TGTGCCAGCAGTTCCCCCGGGACAGGGGCGCGCGAGCAGTACTTC